These 23 T cell receptor beta chains were sequenced from one sample in a study of response to subunit inactivated influenza vaccine. TCRdb reanalysed the RT-PCR reads using MiXCR and keeps one entry per CDR3 protein. Altogether about 520,000 distinct CDR3 sequences are present, roughly 7.6% being singletons, with the ten largest covering around 12%. Sequencing was performed on PBMCs from blood, taken 23 to 25 months after vaccination. The receptors originated from a man between 50 and 69 years old who received an inactivated influenza vaccine.

The gene calls are TRBV10-3 and TRBJ2-7; D is uncertain. The germline CDR1 and CDR2 sequences are ENHRY and SYGVKD. The germline V and J ends were trimmed by 3 bases and 4 bases, with 7 bases remaining between them. The CDR3 runs 12 residues. Here the CDR3 DNA reads TGTGCCATCAGTGATTCGGTTTACGAGCAGTACTTC. It encodes CAISDSVYEQYF.

This clonotype was counted only a few times. The chain has TRBV6-1 and TRBJ2-3; D gene uncertain. This CDR3 has 14 amino acids. CDR1 MNHNS and CDR2 SASEGT come from the germline V gene. Trimming removed 5 bases at V and 0 bases at J, with 9 bases between. The CDR3, as DNA: TGTGCCAGCAGTCGGCGGCCTAGCACAGATACGCAGTATTTT. Protein product: CASSRRPSTDTQYF.

This clonotype showed up many times. This chain joins TRBV5-6 and TRBJ2-1; TRBD2 matches 15 bases. Germline V gene sequence: CDR1 SGHDT, CDR2 YYEEEE. With 4 bases clipped from V and 7 bases from J, the junction kept 6 bases outside the gene matches. The length of the CDR3 is 16 residues. The DNA for the CDR3 is TGTGCCAGCAGCCCATCCGGGACTAGCGGGAGGAATGAGCAGTTCTTC. Encoded protein: CASSPSGTSGRNEQFF.

The chain has TRBV10-3 and TRBJ2-1; TRBD2 aligns across 7 bases. With V trimmed by 8 bases and J by 3 bases, 4 bases remained unmatched. The CDR3 runs to 13 residues. CDR1 is ENHRY and CDR2 is SYGVKD in the germline V gene. CDR3 amino acids: CAISGLGYNEQFF. CDR3 nucleotides: TGTGCCATCTCTGGACTAGGCTACAATGAGCAGTTCTTC.

This chain's CDR3 is CASSQFTGELFF. As DNA, the CDR3 is TGTGCCAGCAGCCAGTTCACCGGGGAGCTGTTTTTT. The rearrangement links TRBV11-2 to TRBJ2-2, with no clear D. Trimming cost V 5 bases and J 4 bases, with 5 bases left between them. The CDR3 has 12 amino acids. Germline V lookup: CDR1 SGHAT, CDR2 FQNNGV.

This rearrangement joins TRBV2 to TRBJ2-7; D call uncertain. This CDR3 is built from 11 residues. The V gene's germline CDR1 is SNHLY and CDR2 FYNNEI. V shed 6 bases and J shed 6 bases, with 9 bases lying between them. For the CDR3, the DNA is TGTGCCAGCAGCGCCAAGCTCGAGCAGTACTTC. Encoded protein: CASSAKLEQYF.

CDR3 sequence (DNA): TGTGCCAGCAGAAGGGGGAAGAACACTGAAGCTTTCTTT. Protein: CASRRGKNTEAFF. V usage is TRBV12-3 or TRBV12-4 and J usage is TRBJ1-1; D may be TRBD1 (6 bases). Trimming removed 6 bases at V and 1 base at J, with 9 bases between. The CDR3 spans 13 residues.

The sample holds a few counts of this clonotype. This chain connects TRBV18 to TRBJ2-5, with TRBD2 identical over 9 bases. CDR1 and CDR2 (germline): KGHSH, LQKENI. Losses at the gene ends were 3 bases for V and 1 base for J; bases not matched to a gene: 6. The CDR3 length is 16 residues. The CDR3 DNA is TGTGCCAGCTCACCCCGGATTAGCGGGAGCCAAGAGACCCAGTACTTC. Its protein product is CASSPRISGSQETQYF.

This clonotype was counted many times. The chain couples TRBV2 to TRBJ2-1; 9 bases are a match to TRBD1. J gave up 2 bases and V 6 bases, and 5 bases lay outside the gene matches. Per germline, CDR1 SNHLY and CDR2 FYNNEI. This CDR3 is built from 15 residues. CDR3 residues: CASSPDRGAYNEQFF. DNA of the CDR3: TGTGCCAGCAGCCCGGACAGGGGCGCCTACAATGAGCAGTTCTTC.

This clonotype was counted at least ten times. The rearrangement uses TRBV7-2 and TRBJ2-1; D remains ambiguous. The germline gives CDR1 SGHTA, CDR2 FQGNSA. V lost 0 bases, J lost 0 bases, and 12 bases lay in between. The CDR3 is 17 residues long. CDR3 DNA sequence: TGTGCCAGCAGCTTAGCAGTAGGGCATAGCTCCTACAATGAGCAGTTCTTC. Translated, it gives CASSLAVGHSSYNEQFF.

This clonotype was counted between two and nine times. The chain combines TRBV28 with TRBJ2-7; 8 bases match TRBD2. Trimming removed 2 bases from V and 6 bases from J; junction bases left unmatched: 9. The germline CDR1 and CDR2 sequences are MDHEN and SYDVKM. This CDR3 contains 15 residues. The CDR3 sequence is CASSLGPLAGGEQYF. The CDR3 bases are TGTGCCAGCAGTTTAGGCCCTCTGGCGGGAGGCGAGCAGTACTTC.

This clonotype has just a few counts. V and J are TRBV20-1 and TRBJ2-1, with 10 nucleotides matching TRBD2. This CDR3 is 15 amino acids long. With V trimmed by 0 bases and J by 6 bases, 5 bases remained unmatched. Per germline, CDR1 DFQATT and CDR2 SNEGSKA (reference sequence). Here the CDR3 DNA reads TGCAGTGCTAGAGATTCGGGACTAGCGTCCAATGAGCAGTTCTTC. It encodes CSARDSGLASNEQFF.

This clonotype was found a few times. J is TRBJ1-1 and V is TRBV2, with D perhaps matching TRBD1 (6 bases). V was pared by 3 bases and J by 0 bases, with 20 bases between. Germline V CDR1 and CDR2: SNHLY, FYNNEI. The CDR3 is 18 residues long. The CDR3 spells CASSDQVTRDILNTEAFF. The CDR3 bases are TGTGCCAGCAGTGATCAAGTCACTAGGGACATCCTGAACACTGAAGCTTTCTTT.

The chain couples TRBV5-4 to TRBJ2-3, with 10 nucleotides matching TRBD2. The CDR3 extends over 18 amino acids. The germline V gene encodes CDR1 SGHNT and CDR2 YYREEE (reference sequence). The junction had 14 bases not matched to a gene; V was cut back by 0 bases and J by 7 bases. The CDR3: CASSLGPTAGGRSNTQYF. The DNA of the CDR3 is TGTGCCAGCAGCTTGGGACCCACAGCGGGGGGGCGTTCTAATACGCAGTATTTT.

This chain uses TRBV6-2 or TRBV6-3 with TRBJ2-3; D is perhaps TRBD2 (7 bases). The CDR3 contains 15 residues. Germline V gene sequence: CDR1 MNHEY, CDR2 SVGEGT. The V gene lost 2 bases and the J gene lost 6 bases, with 15 bases spanning the gap. The CDR3 DNA follows: TGTGCCAGCAGTTACGTGGCGGGGGCAAAGGATACGCAGTATTTT. Translation gives CASSYVAGAKDTQYF.

At least ten counts were recorded for this clonotype. This rearrangement joins TRBV20-1 to TRBJ2-1; TRBD2 aligns across 13 bases. This CDR3 is 17 amino acids long. The ends lost 5 bases at V and 0 bases at J; junction bases unmatched: 7. Germline CDR1 DFQATT, CDR2 SNEGSKA (reference sequence). In DNA form, the CDR3 reads TGCAGTGCTGGGGGACTAGCGGGGCTTAACTCCTACAATGAGCAGTTCTTC. This encodes CSAGGLAGLNSYNEQFF.

This clonotype was recorded at least ten times. CDR3: CSASGGSYEQYF. Here the CDR3 DNA reads TGCAGTGCCAGCGGGGGGTCATACGAGCAGTACTTC. The V gene is TRBV20-1, the J gene TRBJ2-7; 9 bases line up with TRBD2. The CDR3 sequence is 12 residues long. With 6 bases clipped from V and 4 bases from J, the junction kept 4 bases outside the gene matches. Germline V CDR1 and CDR2: DFQATT, SNEGSKA (reference sequence).

V and J are TRBV7-9 and TRBJ2-5; a possible D gene is TRBD2 (6 bases). Germline CDR1 is SEHNR and CDR2 is FQNEAQ (reference sequence). V gave up 1 base and J gave up 5 bases, with 14 bases separating them. The CDR3 is 15 residues long. CDR3 nucleotides: TGTGCCAGCAGCTTAGTTTTTTCAAGCGGGGAGACCCAGTACTTC. This sequence encodes CASSLVFSSGETQYF.

Many counts were recorded for this clonotype. The rearrangement uses TRBV24-1 and TRBJ2-3; D is perhaps TRBD1 (6 bases). V dropped 4 bases and J dropped 6 bases, with 19 bases sitting between them. CDR3 length: 16 amino acids. The germline V gene has CDR1 KGHDR and CDR2 SFDVKD. The CDR3 here is CATSDPGQSGRDTQYF. In DNA, the CDR3 is TGTGCCACCAGTGACCCCGGACAGAGCGGCCGTGATACGCAGTATTTT.

The chain links TRBV12-3 or TRBV12-4 to TRBJ2-1, with 7 bases that match TRBD2. The CDR3 totals 16 residues. The J segment lost 4 bases and the V segment lost 5 bases, leaving 11 bases of the junction unmatched. In DNA form, the CDR3 reads TGTGCCAGCAGTCCCGCCGGGGGGACTGCATACAATGAGCAGTTCTTC. This codes for CASSPAGGTAYNEQFF.

This clonotype has more than one count but fewer than ten. This chain uses TRBV20-1 with TRBJ2-3; 7 bases are shared with TRBD2. V gave up 4 bases and J gave up 2 bases; unmatched junction bases: 9. CDR1 and CDR2 from the germline V gene are DFQATT and SNEGSKA (reference sequence). This CDR3 is built from 15 residues. The CDR3 loop is CSATSGDAFTDTQYF. For the CDR3, the DNA is TGCAGTGCTACCAGCGGGGACGCCTTCACAGATACGCAGTATTTT.

A few counts support this clonotype. This rearrangement joins TRBV7-3 to TRBJ2-3, with D maybe TRBD2 (5 bases). Looked up from germline, CDR1 is SGHTA and CDR2 is FQGTGA. V shed 0 bases and J shed 1 base, with 14 bases lying between them. The length of the CDR3 is 17 residues. As DNA, the CDR3 is TGTGCCAGCAGCTTAACTCGGGATCCAGGTGGCACAGATACGCAGTATTTT. This sequence encodes CASSLTRDPGGTDTQYF.

This clonotype was detected only a few times. The chain links TRBV5-1 to TRBJ2-2, with a possible D match to TRBD1 (6 bases). This CDR3 is built from 15 residues. The germline V and J ends were trimmed by 1 base and 1 base, with 8 bases remaining between them. CDR1 is SGHRS, CDR2 YFSETQ, per germline. CDR3 protein: CASSLYRENTGELFF. Written as DNA, the CDR3 is TGCGCCAGCAGCTTGTACAGGGAGAACACCGGGGAGCTGTTTTTT.